The clone carrying this T cell receptor (beta chain) was recorded only once. Its target is not known. This sample is drawn from a study of T cells in tuberculosis. Across the whole study: T cells were selected with CD1B tetramers loaded with glucose monomycolate. IGRA-negative adolescents, IGRA-positive adolescents with latent tuberculosis and adults with active tuberculosis formed this South African cohort. Study findings and constraints: The TCR-beta difference was not significant; alpha differences partly reflected length.

The table came from immunoSEQ multiplex PCR; TCRdb's copy has only in-frame clones and leaves some out. Of 37,000 or so clones in the sample, 94% are singletons; the top ten hold roughly 12%. Tuberculin skin test and IGRA determined adolescents' latent tuberculosis status at entry. Germline V gene lookup returns CDR1 GTSNPN and CDR2 SVGIG (reference sequence). Trimming took 0 bases from V and 1 from J, leaving 9 bases between them. This CDR3 has 14 residues. The sequence was obtained from a donor aged 5-35 years with latent tuberculosis or without tuberculosis infection. Some clones in this sample may be carry-over from other donors' samples. The chain employs TRBV30 and TRBJ1-1; D possibly corresponds to TRBD1 (6 bases). What was sequenced was PBMCs. This chain's CDR3 is CAWSVQGRNTEAFF. The CDR3 DNA reads TGTGCCTGGAGTGTTCAGGGGCGGAACACTGAAGCTTTCTTT.